The 10 T cell receptor beta chains in this list originate from one sample, sequenced in a study of blood T cell repertoires in COVID-19. Method: immunoSEQ multiplex PCR; TCRdb's copy keeps in-frame clones and lacks some. The sample consists of 100,000 to 150,000 clones, 79% of them appearing once. Sequencing was carried out using peripheral blood. Receptors were obtained from a man aged 35-49 years with active or convalescent COVID-19.

J is TRBJ2-7 and V is TRBV2; the D gene is possibly TRBD2 (6 bases). CDR1 and CDR2 (germline): SNHLY, FYNNEI. The CDR3 consists of 13 residues. The ends were cut back, 7 bases at V and 2 bases at J, with 12 bases in the middle. In DNA form, the CDR3 reads TGTGCCAGCATGAAGGAGGGGCCCTACGAGCAGTACTTC. Its protein product is CASMKEGPYEQYF.

The chain employs TRBV2 and TRBJ2-3; D might be TRBD1 (6 bases). The CDR3 runs to 15 residues. The germline gives CDR1 SNHLY, CDR2 FYNNEI. V lost 5 bases to trimming and J lost 4 bases, with 16 bases between them. Here the CDR3 DNA reads TGTGCCAGCAGTCTGGATCAGGGGCGGGCAGATACGCAGTATTTT. This sequence encodes CASSLDQGRADTQYF.

The V and J genes are TRBV4-1 and TRBJ1-3; D gene uncertain. The CDR3 is made up of 15 amino acids. V lost 4 bases to trimming and J lost 0 bases, with 10 bases between them. Germline V gene sequence: CDR1 MGHRA, CDR2 YSYEKL. This CDR3 reads CASSPESRSGNTIYF. Written as DNA, the CDR3 is TGCGCCAGCAGCCCGGAGAGCCGCTCTGGAAACACCATATATTTT.

The J gene is TRBJ2-3, the V gene TRBV30; D is unclear. V was clipped by 3 bases and J by 5 bases, with 9 bases between them. The V gene's germline CDR1 is GTSNPN and CDR2 SVGIG (reference sequence). The CDR3 sequence is 12 residues long. Here the CDR3 DNA reads TGTGCCTGGAGATCCCCCGGAGATACGCAGTATTTT. The encoded protein is CAWRSPGDTQYF.

The J gene is TRBJ1-2, the V gene TRBV5-4; 9 nucleotides agree with TRBD1. Germline-derived CDR1 and CDR2 are SGHNT and YYREEE (reference sequence). The trim removed 0 bases at V and 8 bases at J, leaving 8 bases unmatched. The CDR3 covers 15 residues. Here the CDR3 reads CASSLDRGRVLGYTF. The CDR3 DNA sequence: TGTGCCAGCAGCTTGGACAGGGGGCGAGTATTAGGCTACACCTTC.

The rearrangement joins TRBV6-6 to TRBJ1-2, with D maybe TRBD1 (5 bases). CDR1 MNHNY and CDR2 SVGAGI come from the germline V gene (reference sequence). The V end was cut by 5 bases, the J end by 1 base, with 8 bases between. CDR3 length equals 13 residues. In nucleotides, the CDR3 is TGTGCCAGCAGTCCTGACAGTAACTATGGCTACACCTTC. It encodes CASSPDSNYGYTF.

The CDR3 sequence: CASSLGPREKIHEQYF. Written as DNA, the CDR3 is TGCGCCAGCAGCCTAGGCCCAAGAGAGAAGATCCACGAGCAGTACTTC. The rearrangement uses TRBV5-1 and TRBJ2-7; no clear D. CDR1 SGHRS and CDR2 YFSETQ come from the germline V gene. V lost 4 bases to trimming and J lost 5 bases, with 22 bases between them. CDR3 size: 16 residues.

This clone was counted between two and nine times. The sample holds other DNA sequences that translate to the same CDR3. This chain connects TRBV27 to TRBJ2-1; perhaps TRBD2 as D (5 bases). Germline-derived CDR1 and CDR2 are MNHEY and SMNVEV (reference sequence). The CDR3 has 12 amino acids. The ends were cut back, 5 bases at V and 7 bases at J, with 9 bases in the middle. The CDR3 is CASSRTGNEQFF. CDR3 nucleotide sequence: TGTGCCAGCAGTCGGACGGGGAATGAGCAGTTCTTC.

The chain carries TRBV21-1 and TRBJ1-2; the table assigns TRBD1, which was not confirmed against the DNA. TRBV21-1 is described as a pseudogene. This CDR3 has 15 residues. As DNA, the CDR3 is TGTGCCAGCAGCTCCCGGACAGGAACTAACTATGGCTACACCTTC. It yields the protein CASSSRTGTNYGYTF.

The gene calls are TRBV12-5 and TRBJ1-5; possible D gene TRBD1, 6 bases. Trimming stripped 4 bases from V and 4 bases from J, with 11 bases between. The length of the CDR3 is 14 residues. Germline V gene data show CDR1 as LGHNT and CDR2 as FRNRAP. This chain's CDR3 is CASGSGGANQPQHF. The CDR3 nucleotides are TGTGCTAGTGGTTCTGGGGGCGCGAATCAGCCCCAGCATTTT.